Described below is a single TCR beta chain sequence and its context. The V gene's germline CDR1 is SGHTA and CDR2 FQGTGA. The J segment lost 4 bases and the V segment lost 2 bases, leaving 9 bases of the junction unmatched. The CDR3 is made up of 16 amino acids. This sample is drawn from a study of blood T cell repertoires in COVID-19. Produced via immunoSEQ multiplex PCR; TCRdb's table is partial and in-frame only. The sample comprises about 170,000 clones, roughly 86% of which are singletons, and under 3.5% rests with the top ten. This TCR derives from a woman of 80 years or more with COVID-19, enrolled during active disease. Material: peripheral blood. The chain combines TRBV7-3 with TRBJ2-3; TRBD2 aligns across 7 bases. Here the CDR3 reads CASSLRGGSMSDTQYF. The CDR3 DNA is TGTGCCAGCAGCTTACGGGGCGGGAGTATGTCAGATACGCAGTATTTT. The complete variable domain, with remaining parts taken from reference TRBV7-3 and TRBJ2-3, reads GAGVSQTPSNKVTEKGKYVELRCDPISGHTALYWYRQSLGQGPEFLIYFQGTGAADDSGLPNDRFFAVRPEGSVSTLKIQRTERGDSAVYLCASSLRGGSMSDTQYFGPGTRLTVL.